This T cell receptor beta chain was profiled in a study of CD8 T cells in Susac syndrome. Random hexamers were used to reverse transcribe about 0.45 to 1 ug of RNA. TCRdb reprocessed the immunoSEQ multiplex PCR reads with MiXCR, giving one entry per CDR3 protein. The repertoire has 120,000 or so distinct CDR3 sequences, 94% of them found once; the top ten carry more than 0.09%. This TCR came from a human donor in good health. Sequencing used CD4+ T cells from PBMCs.

In DNA form, the CDR3 reads TGCAGCGTTGACAAGCCTTATGAGCAGTTCTTC. Translation gives CSVDKPYEQFF. The rearrangement links TRBV29-1 to TRBJ2-1; D not resolved. Deletions cut 3 bases from V and 8 bases from J, with 8 bases between. Germline lookup yields CDR1 SQVTM and CDR2 ANQGSEA. The CDR3 sequence is 11 residues long.